Listed here is a single T cell receptor (beta chain). The V and J ends lost 1 base and 5 bases respectively, with 5 bases between them. Germline V gives CDR1 LGHNA, CDR2 YNFKEQ. The CDR3 contains 12 residues. The source of the sample is a study of blood T cell repertoires in COVID-19. Clones were read by immunoSEQ multiplex PCR, and TCRdb kept only the in-frame ones, dropping some. The sample yields about 43,000 clones, about 90% seen once. V gene TRBV4-2 combines with J gene TRBJ1-2; D is uncertain. The source is an elderly woman with active COVID-19. The sequenced sample consisted of peripheral blood. For the CDR3, the DNA is TGTGCCAGCAGCCAAGCTCAGTATGGCTACACCTTC. Translating it yields CASSQAQYGYTF.